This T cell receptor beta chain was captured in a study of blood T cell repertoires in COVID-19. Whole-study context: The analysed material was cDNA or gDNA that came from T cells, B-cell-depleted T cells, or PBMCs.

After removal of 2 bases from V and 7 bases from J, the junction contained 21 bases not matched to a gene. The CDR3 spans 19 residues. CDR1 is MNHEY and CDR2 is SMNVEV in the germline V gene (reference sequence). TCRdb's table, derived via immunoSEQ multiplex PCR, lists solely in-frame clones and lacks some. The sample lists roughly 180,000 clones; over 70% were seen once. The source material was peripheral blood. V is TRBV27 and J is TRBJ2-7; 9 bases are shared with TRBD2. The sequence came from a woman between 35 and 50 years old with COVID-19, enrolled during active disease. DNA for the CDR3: TGTGCCAGCAGTTTAAGGCTCTCGGGGGGGGCGGGAGGGCCGTGGGAGCAGTACTTC. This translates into CASSLRLSGGAGGPWEQYF.